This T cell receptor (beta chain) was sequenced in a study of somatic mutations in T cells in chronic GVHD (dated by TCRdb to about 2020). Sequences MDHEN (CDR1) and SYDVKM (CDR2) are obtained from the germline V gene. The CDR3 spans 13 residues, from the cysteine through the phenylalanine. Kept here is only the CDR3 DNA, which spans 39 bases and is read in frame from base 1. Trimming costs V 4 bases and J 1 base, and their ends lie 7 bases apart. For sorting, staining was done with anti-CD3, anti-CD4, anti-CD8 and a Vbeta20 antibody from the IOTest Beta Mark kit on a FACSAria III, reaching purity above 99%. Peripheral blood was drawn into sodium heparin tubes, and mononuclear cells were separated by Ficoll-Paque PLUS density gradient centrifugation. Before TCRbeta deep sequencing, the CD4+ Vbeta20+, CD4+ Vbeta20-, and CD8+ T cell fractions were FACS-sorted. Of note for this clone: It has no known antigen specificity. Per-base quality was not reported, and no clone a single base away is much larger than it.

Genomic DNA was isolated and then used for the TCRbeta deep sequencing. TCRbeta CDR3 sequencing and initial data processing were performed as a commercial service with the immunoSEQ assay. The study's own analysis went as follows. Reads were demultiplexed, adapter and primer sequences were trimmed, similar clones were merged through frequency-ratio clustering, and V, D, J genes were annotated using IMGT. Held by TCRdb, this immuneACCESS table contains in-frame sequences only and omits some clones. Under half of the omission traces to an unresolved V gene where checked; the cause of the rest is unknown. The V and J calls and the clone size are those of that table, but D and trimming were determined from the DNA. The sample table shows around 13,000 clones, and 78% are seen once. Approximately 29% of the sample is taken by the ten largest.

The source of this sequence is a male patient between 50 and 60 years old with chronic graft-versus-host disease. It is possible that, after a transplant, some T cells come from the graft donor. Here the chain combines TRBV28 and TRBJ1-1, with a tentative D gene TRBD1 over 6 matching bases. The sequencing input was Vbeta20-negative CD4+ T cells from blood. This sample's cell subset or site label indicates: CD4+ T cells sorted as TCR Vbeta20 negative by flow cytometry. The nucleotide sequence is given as TGTGCCAGCAGTTCGACAGGGAACACTGAAGCTTTCTTT. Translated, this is CASSSTGNTEAFF.